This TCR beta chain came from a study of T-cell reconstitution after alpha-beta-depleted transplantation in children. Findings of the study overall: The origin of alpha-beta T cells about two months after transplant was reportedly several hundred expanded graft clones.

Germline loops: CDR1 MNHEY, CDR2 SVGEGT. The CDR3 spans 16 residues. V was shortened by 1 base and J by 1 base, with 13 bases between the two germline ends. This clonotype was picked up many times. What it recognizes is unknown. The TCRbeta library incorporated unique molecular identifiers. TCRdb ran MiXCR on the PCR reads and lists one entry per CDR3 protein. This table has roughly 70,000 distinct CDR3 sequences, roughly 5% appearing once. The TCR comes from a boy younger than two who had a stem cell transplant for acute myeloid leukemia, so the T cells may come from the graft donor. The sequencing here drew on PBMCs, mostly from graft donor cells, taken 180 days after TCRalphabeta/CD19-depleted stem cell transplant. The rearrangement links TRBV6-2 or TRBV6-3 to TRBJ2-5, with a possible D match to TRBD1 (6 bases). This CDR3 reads CASSYYSGEGQETQYF. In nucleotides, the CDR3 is TGTGCCAGCAGTTACTATTCAGGGGAAGGCCAAGAGACCCAGTACTTC.